This T cell receptor beta chain was observed in a study of T cell repertoires in cytomegalovirus infection. A note on this clonotype: What it binds is unknown.

Notes on the study in general: HLA-C-restricted CMV clonotypes gave the most frequent clonotype in two of eight donors.

Trimming took 4 bases from V and 4 from J; bases not matched to a gene: 12. The CDR3 extends over 17 amino acids. Germline V CDR1 and CDR2: SGHVS, FNYEAQ. TCRdb passed the reads through MiXCR, listing each CDR3 protein once. The sample has a few hundred thousand distinct CDR3 sequences, 25% seen once. The sequence was obtained from a human donor in good health (CMV status not recorded). Some clones in this sample may be carry-over from other donors' samples. This rearrangement joins TRBV7-6 to TRBJ2-3; 9 bases map to TRBD2. The sample was cultured PBMCs, taken from culture after CMV antigen stimulation. DNA for the CDR3: TGTGCCAGCAGCTACCTAGCGGGATTGGGAAGTGCAGATACGCAGTATTTT. Encoded protein: CASSYLAGLGSADTQYF.